This entry lists 13 T cell receptor beta chains sequenced from one sample in a study of blood T cell repertoires in COVID-19. Measured with immunoSEQ multiplex PCR; TCRdb has only the in-frame clones, and not every one. The sample shows about 250,000 clones, roughly nine tenths of them seen only once. Sequenced: peripheral blood. The receptor set was obtained from a woman aged 60 to 75 who had recovered from COVID-19.

V and J are TRBV28 and TRBJ2-5; 11 bases fit TRBD2. The CDR3 is made up of 16 amino acids. The germline CDR1 and CDR2 sequences are MDHEN and SYDVKM. J lost 5 bases, V lost 2 bases, and 7 bases had no gene match. The CDR3 bases are TGTGCCAGCAGTTTAAATAGCGGGGGGGACAGGGAGACCCAGTACTTC. It translates to CASSLNSGGDRETQYF.

The chain couples TRBV6-5 to TRBJ2-2; 9 nucleotides line up with TRBD1. There are 14 residues in the CDR3. V was pared by 11 bases and J by 1 base, with 5 bases of the junction left unmatched. Germline CDR1 is MNHEY and CDR2 is SVGAGI. The CDR3 coding sequence is TGTGCCTTAAACAGGGGGCTGAACACCGGGGAGCTGTTTTTT. Its protein product is CALNRGLNTGELFF.

V usage is TRBV28 and J usage is TRBJ2-3; TRBD2 matches 13 bases. The CDR3 is 15 amino acids. J lost 6 bases, V lost 7 bases, and 7 bases had no gene match. Germline values: CDR1 MDHEN, CDR2 SYDVKM. CDR3 amino acids: CASNLPGLAGDTQYF. For the CDR3, the DNA is TGTGCCAGCAACCTTCCGGGACTAGCGGGGGATACGCAGTATTTT.

The chain uses TRBV6-2 or TRBV6-3 and TRBJ1-5; D might be TRBD1 (6 bases). The V gene's germline CDR1 is MNHEY and CDR2 SVGEGT. Trimming cost V 5 bases and J 4 bases, with 12 bases left between them. This CDR3 is 14 amino acids long. CDR3 in amino acids: CASSKGHSNQPQHF. The CDR3 DNA sequence: TGTGCCAGCAGTAAGGGACACTCTAATCAGCCCCAGCATTTT.

The genes are TRBV28 and TRBJ1-5; TRBD1 matches at 7 bases. The V gene end was trimmed by 2 bases and the J gene end by 6 bases; junction bases not matched to a gene: 7. From germline, CDR1 is MDHEN and CDR2 SYDVKM. The CDR3 length is 15 residues. CDR3 nucleotides: TGTGCCAGCAGTTTAACAGGGGCGCATGTTCAGCCCCAGCATTTT. Protein product: CASSLTGAHVQPQHF. Drawing the rest from reference TRBV28 and TRBJ1-5, the complete variable domain is DVKVTQSSRYLVKRTGEKVFLECVQDMDHENMFWYRQDPGLGLRLIYFSYDVKMKEKGDIPEGYSVSREKKERFSLILESASTNQTSMYLCASSLTGAHVQPQHFGDGTRLSIL.

There are a few counts of this clone. The chain has TRBV28 and TRBJ1-2; D remains unclear. The CDR3 runs 17 residues. Trimming stripped 7 bases from V and 5 bases from J, with 26 bases between. Germline-derived CDR1 and CDR2 are MDHEN and SYDVKM. CDR3 sequence reads: CASKAPREGVSEYGYTF. In DNA form, the CDR3 reads TGTGCCAGCAAAGCCCCTCGGGAGGGAGTTTCCGAGTATGGCTACACCTTC.

The gene calls are TRBV11-3 and TRBJ2-7; D possibly corresponds to TRBD2 (5 bases). CDR1 and CDR2 from the germline V gene are SGHNT and YENEEA. The germline V and J ends were trimmed by 1 base and 5 bases, with 18 bases remaining between them. CDR3 length equals 16 residues. In DNA form, the CDR3 reads TGTGCCAGCAGCTTAGGACATACTAGTGACGGCGACGAGCAGTACTTC. It yields the protein CASSLGHTSDGDEQYF.

In DNA form, the CDR3 reads TGCGCCAGCAGTCAAGGACAGGGTTCCCCCTACGAGCAGTACTTC. It yields the protein CASSQGQGSPYEQYF. The chain carries TRBV23-1 and TRBJ2-7; 8 positions agree with TRBD1. TRBV23-1 is treated as an ORF (open reading frame) with a function not yet certain. CDR3 size: 15 residues. V lost 2 bases and J lost 2; bases outside the gene matches: 5.

The chain carries TRBV5-1 and TRBJ1-5; possibly TRBD1 for D (6 bases). The ends were cut back, 0 bases at V and 3 bases at J, with 10 bases in the middle. This CDR3 has 15 amino acids. From germline, CDR1 is SGHRS and CDR2 YFSETQ. CDR3 DNA sequence: TGCGCCAGCAGCTTGGGAACAGGGAACAATCAGCCCCAGCATTTT. This translates into CASSLGTGNNQPQHF.

This clone has more than one count but fewer than ten. The chain combines TRBV7-9 with TRBJ1-5, with D tentatively TRBD1 (6 bases). Germline values: CDR1 SEHNR, CDR2 FQNEAQ (reference sequence). The CDR3 covers 17 residues. Trimming took off 1 base at V and 0 bases at J, with 13 bases between the two ends. The chain's CDR3 is CASSLDREGLSNQPQHF. The CDR3 region has the DNA TGTGCCAGCAGCTTAGACAGGGAAGGCCTTAGCAATCAGCCCCAGCATTTT.

This chain uses TRBV5-8 with TRBJ2-2; tentative D call: TRBD2 (5 bases). Germline CDR1 and CDR2: SGHTS and YDEGEE. The CDR3 is made up of 14 amino acids. V lost 4 bases and J 2 bases, leaving 9 bases between the germline ends. DNA for the CDR3: TGTGCCAGCAGCAAGGACTCTAACACCGGGGAGCTGTTTTTT. Translated: CASSKDSNTGELFF.

The V gene is TRBV6-1, the J gene TRBJ2-7, with 10 bases identical to TRBD1. V lost 1 base to trimming and J lost 5 bases; unmatched junction nucleotides: 2. The CDR3 has 14 residues. Looked up from germline, CDR1 is MNHNS and CDR2 is SASEGT. This chain's CDR3 is CASSEGTGGNEQYF. DNA for the CDR3: TGTGCCAGCAGTGAAGGGACAGGGGGTAACGAGCAGTACTTC.

The rearrangement uses TRBV4-1 and TRBJ1-2; 10 bases are shared with TRBD1. Trimming at V came to 2 bases and at J to 4 bases, leaving 7 bases not matched to a gene. The germline gives CDR1 MGHRA, CDR2 YSYEKL. There are 16 residues in the CDR3. The CDR3: CASSQTDRGRAYGYTF. The DNA for the CDR3 is TGCGCCAGCAGCCAAACCGACAGGGGGCGAGCCTATGGCTACACCTTC.